These 6 T cell receptor beta chains originate from one sample sequenced in a study of tumor-infiltrating lymphocytes in primary liver carcinoma. Both RNA and DNA were isolated together from about 20-30 mg of bulk tissue that had not been sorted. Reverse transcription of about 0.5 ug total RNA with a constant-region primer produced TCR beta cDNA. It was through three nested multiplex PCR rounds of slightly modified ARM-PCR that TCR beta libraries arose. The study ran its first two PCR rounds for 9 to 10 cycles each, using TRBV1-TRBV30 forward primers and a C-beta reverse primer. TCRdb processed the multiplex PCR reads anew with MiXCR; each CDR3 protein has one entry. The table records about 190,000 distinct CDR3 sequences, around 81% of them present only once. Sequenced input: tumor tissue from primary liver carcinoma. The receptor source for this set is a man in his forties with primary liver carcinoma and hepatitis B virus infection.

This clonotype has just one count. The gene calls are TRBV21-1 and TRBJ2-1; TRBD2 is taken as the D call from the table, unchecked against the DNA. TRBV21-1 is described as a pseudogene. This CDR3 comprises 18 residues. CDR3 residues: CASSNAGQAGLTYNEQFF. CDR3 DNA sequence: TGTGCCAGCAGCAACGCCGGGCAAGCGGGGCTCACCTACAATGAGCAGTTCTTC.

This clonotype has a single count. The chain carries TRBV12-3 or TRBV12-4 and TRBJ1-5; a weak D match, TRBD1 (6 bases). CDR3 length: 13 amino acids. Here the CDR3 reads CASQGSGARPQHF. CDR3 coding DNA: TGTGCTAGCCAGGGTTCGGGGGCTCGGCCCCAGCATTTT.

This chain joins TRBV6-6 and TRBJ2-3; D is ambiguous. The CDR3 is made up of 12 amino acids. Germline CDR1 and CDR2: MNHNY and SVGAGI (reference sequence). V lost 7 bases, J lost 11 bases, and 16 bases lay in between. CDR3 loop: CASTPDSILQYF. CDR3 nucleotides: TGTGCCAGCACTCCGGATTCCATTCTGCAGTATTTT.

As for this clonotype: The germline gene is not matched at one end of the junction; a read error may be the cause. This chain uses TRBV6-5 with TRBJ2-3; 12 bases fit TRBD2. The CDR3 runs to 15 residues. CDR1 is MNHEY, CDR2 SVGAGI, per germline. The CDR3 coding sequence is TGTGCCGGCAAGCCAGGACTAGCGGGAACAGATCCGCAGTATTTT. This gives the protein CAGKPGLAGTDPQYF.

Notes on this clonotype: Here the CDR3 omits its conserved ending phenylalanine or tryptophan, so a read error is the likely source. No DNA is shown, since the ends of the CDR3 on it are uncertain; the CDR3 is the one TCRdb lists. This CDR3 reads CASIFGPYNEQLY. This sequence joins TRBV5-6 and TRBJ2-1. From germline, CDR1 is SGHDT and CDR2 YYEEEE. The CDR3 sequence runs 13 residues, both termini included.

In regard to this clonotype: Mismatch with germline at one junction end may stem from a read error. The chain couples TRBV6-2 or TRBV6-3 to TRBJ1-5, with D hard to call. The CDR3 has 14 residues. Germline assignment: CDR1 MNHEY and CDR2 SVGEGT. CDR3 DNA sequence: TGTGCCAGCAGTTATAGGCCAGGAGTTCAGCCCCAGCGTTTT. Protein sequence: CASSYRPGVQPQRF.